The 8 T cell receptor beta chains in this list originate from one sample, sequenced in a study of blood T cell repertoires in COVID-19. Using immunoSEQ multiplex PCR, the repertoire was profiled, and TCRdb retains in-frame clones only, with some absent. The data show around 88,000 clones, roughly 80% seen once. Sequencing was performed on peripheral blood. All receptors derive from an elderly woman with acute or convalescent COVID-19.

This chain joins TRBV18 and TRBJ1-1; TRBD1 might be the D (6 bases). V lost 6 bases and J lost 4, with 18 bases in between. The CDR3 sequence is 15 residues long. Germline V gene sequence: CDR1 KGHSH, CDR2 LQKENI. The CDR3 sequence: CASSQAGGAGTEAFF. The CDR3 DNA is TGTGCCAGCTCGCAAGCGGGGGGCGCGGGCACTGAAGCTTTCTTT. Full variable domain (outside the CDR3, taken from reference TRBV18 and TRBJ1-1): NAGVMQNPRHLVRRRGQEARLRCSPMKGHSHVYWYRQLPEEGLKFMVYLQKENIIDESGMPKERFSAEFPKEGPSILRIQQVVRGDSAAYFCASSQAGGAGTEAFFGQGTRLTVV.

J is TRBJ2-1 and V is TRBV5-1, with 10 bases that match TRBD2. V shed 0 bases and J 10 bases; nucleotides not matched to a gene: 4. Per germline, CDR1 SGHRS and CDR2 YFSETQ. The CDR3 runs to 14 residues. For the CDR3, the DNA is TGCGCCAGCAGCTTGGGCAGCGGGGGGGCCGAGCAGTTCTTC. It codes for CASSLGSGGAEQFF.

V and J are TRBV3-1 (or the pseudogene TRBV3-2) and TRBJ1-2, with a possible D match to TRBD1 (6 bases). The CDR3 has 15 amino acids. The V end was cut by 3 bases, the J end by 4 bases, with 15 bases between. The germline V gene has CDR1 LGHDT and CDR2 YNNKEL (reference sequence). The CDR3 DNA follows: TGTGCCAGCAGCCATCTAGGGGGGGGAGGCTATGGCTACACCTTC. As protein: CASSHLGGGGYGYTF.

The J gene is TRBJ1-3, the V gene TRBV6-1; a weak D match, TRBD1 (5 bases). This CDR3 spans 15 amino acids. The V gene's germline CDR1 is MNHNS and CDR2 SASEGT. V was trimmed by 2 bases and J by 0 bases, leaving 8 bases between them. In DNA, the CDR3 is TGTGCCAGCAGTGAACGGGGGTACTCTGGAAACACCATATATTTT. Protein sequence: CASSERGYSGNTIYF.

The chain employs TRBV24-1 and TRBJ1-5, with 9 bases lining up with TRBD1. The junction had 9 bases not matched to a gene; V was cut back by 3 bases and J by 1 base. The germline V gene encodes CDR1 KGHDR and CDR2 SFDVKD. This CDR3 is built from 18 residues. CDR3 nucleotides: TGTGCCACCAGTGATCCCGGACAGGGGAGTACGAGCAATCAGCCCCAGCATTTT. Amino acids: CATSDPGQGSTSNQPQHF.

The J gene is TRBJ1-6, the V gene TRBV5-1; D uncertain. Per the germline V gene, CDR1 is SGHRS and CDR2 is YFSETQ. The CDR3 is made up of 15 amino acids. V was clipped by 0 bases and J by 5 bases, with 9 bases between them. CDR3 sequence reads: CASSLGETDNSPLHF. The CDR3 DNA follows: TGCGCCAGCAGCTTGGGAGAAACCGATAATTCACCCCTCCACTTT. The full variable domain, with the rest looked up from reference TRBV5-1 and TRBJ1-6, is KAGVTQTPRYLIKTRGQQVTLSCSPISGHRSVSWYQQTPGQGLQFLFEYFSETQRNKGNFPGRFSGRQFSNSRSEMNVSTLELGDSALYLCASSLGETDNSPLHFGNGTRLTVT.

This clone was counted a single time. The V and J genes are TRBV5-4 and TRBJ2-2; tentatively, D is TRBD1 (6 bases). The V gene lost 4 bases and the J gene lost 5 bases, with 15 bases spanning the gap. CDR1 is SGHNT and CDR2 is YYREEE in the germline V gene (reference sequence). The CDR3 contains 15 residues. This CDR3 reads CASSLGGRGTGELFF. CDR3 nucleotide sequence: TGTGCCAGCAGCCTAGGCGGAAGGGGGACCGGGGAGCTGTTTTTT.

The V gene is TRBV5-5, the J gene TRBJ2-1; the D gene is possibly TRBD2 (6 bases). Germline CDR1 is SGHKS and CDR2 is YYEKEE (reference sequence). This CDR3 has 14 residues. Trimming removed 4 bases at V and 7 bases at J, with 15 bases between. CDR3 bases: TGTGCCAGCAGCCCGGCAACGGGGAGGAATGAGCAGTTCTTC. Translated: CASSPATGRNEQFF.